This T cell receptor beta chain originates from a study of blood T cells in healthy people across ages. Combining a sample-barcoded 5' primer with a J-beta primer mix, a second PCR ran for about 7 to 11 cycles. Every molecule of cDNA carried a tag from a template-switch adaptor with 12 random nucleotides. TCRdb analysed the 5' RACE reads with MiXCR anew, one entry per CDR3 protein. Of approximately 800,000 distinct CDR3 sequences in the sample, about 62% are singletons; the top ten hold 20% to 25%. The clonotype was recovered from a man aged 25-45 years in good health. The sample taken for sequencing was blood.

DNA for the CDR3: TGTGCCAGCCTTGCCGGGAAAGCATACTACGAGCAGTACTTC. Amino acid sequence: CASLAGKAYYEQYF. V usage is TRBV6-9 and J usage is TRBJ2-5, with D possibly being TRBD2 (5 bases). The J call may be wrong; the DNA end is better matched by TRBJ2-7. This CDR3 spans 14 amino acids. Germline loops: CDR1 MNHGY, CDR2 SVAAGI.